The 21 T cell receptor beta chains below were found in one sample sequenced in a study of T cell clonotyping in hematopoietic cell transplantation (dated by TCRdb to the early 2020s). The receptor library was made with the immunoSEQ multiplex PCR assay. Not all clones reach the TCRdb copy of this immuneACCESS table, which keeps in-frame sequences only. Checked studies attribute under half of the gap to unresolved V genes and leave the rest unexplained. The table for this sample lists about 69,000 clones; around 94% of them were counted only once. The biggest ten clones account for around 1.6% of the sample. The sequencing input was peripheral blood mononuclear cells. These TCRs come from a man in his fifties or sixties in good health. Some clones in this sample may be carry-over from other donors' samples.

The chain joins TRBV5-1 to TRBJ2-6; TRBD1 matches 9 bases. The junction had 16 bases not matched to a gene; V was cut back by 3 bases and J by 0 bases. Germline loops: CDR1 SGHRS, CDR2 YFSETQ. This CDR3 spans 21 amino acids. The CDR3 DNA sequence: TGCGCCAGCAGCTCACCGGGACAGGGCCTGACCTCGAGCTCTGGGGCCAACGTCCTGACTTTC. Encoded protein: CASSSPGQGLTSSSGANVLTF.

This chain joins TRBV28 and TRBJ2-2, with 9 positions matching TRBD1. The germline CDR1 and CDR2 sequences are MDHEN and SYDVKM. The CDR3 has 16 amino acids. V lost 6 bases, J lost 6 bases, and 11 bases stayed unmatched. The CDR3 nucleotides are TGTGCCAGCAGGGGGTCCGGGACAGGGTTATCCGGGGAGCTGTTTTTT. Amino acids: CASRGSGTGLSGELFF.

This sequence joins TRBV5-1 and TRBJ1-2; tentative D call: TRBD1 (5 bases). Trimming stripped 0 bases from V and 8 bases from J, with 11 bases between. Germline CDR1 and CDR2: SGHRS and YFSETQ. The CDR3 loop spans 13 amino acids. The chain's CDR3 is CASSLEQAVGYTF. As DNA, the CDR3 is TGCGCCAGCAGCTTGGAACAGGCGGTGGGCTACACCTTC.

This clone was detected only once. The chain links TRBV19 to TRBJ2-2; D is ambiguous. Trimming pared 7 bases from V and 1 base from J, leaving 16 bases between. This CDR3 is built from 16 residues. In germline, CDR1 is LNHDA, CDR2 SQIVND (reference sequence). In nucleotides, the CDR3 is TGTGCCAGTACCCCCCTAATCGCCCTGAACACCGGGGAGCTGTTTTTT. Residues: CASTPLIALNTGELFF.

The V gene is TRBV6-5, the J gene TRBJ1-5; D is unresolved. The ends were cut back, 7 bases at V and 2 bases at J, with 12 bases in the middle. Germline V gene data show CDR1 as MNHEY and CDR2 as SVGAGI. The CDR3 has 14 residues. For the CDR3, the DNA is TGTGCCAGCAAGCGAGGCTGGGGCAATCAGCCCCAGCATTTT. This codes for CASKRGWGNQPQHF.

The CDR3 loop reads CASSTGQGANNSPLHF. CDR3 in DNA: TGTGCCAGTAGCACGGGACAGGGGGCAAATAATTCACCCCTCCACTTT. This rearrangement joins TRBV19 to TRBJ1-6; TRBD1 matches 12 bases. Unmatched junction bases numbered 5, after V lost 6 bases and J lost 5 bases. This CDR3 is 16 amino acids long. CDR1 is LNHDA and CDR2 is SQIVND in the germline V gene (reference sequence).

The gene calls are TRBV4-2 and TRBJ2-2; 12 nucleotides match TRBD2. From germline, CDR1 is LGHNA and CDR2 YNFKEQ. Trimming cost V 3 bases and J 7 bases; bases outside gene matches: 6. There are 16 residues in the CDR3. DNA of the CDR3: TGTGCCAGCAGCCATCCTAGCGGGAGGGCCAACGGGGAGCTGTTTTTT. Protein sequence: CASSHPSGRANGELFF.

The chain employs TRBV27 and TRBJ1-5; unclear D gene. The germline CDR1 and CDR2 sequences are MNHEY and SMNVEV (reference sequence). The CDR3 extends over 13 amino acids. Trimming took off 3 bases at V and 4 bases at J, with 7 bases between the two ends. The CDR3 spells CASSLARNQPQHF. As DNA, the CDR3 is TGTGCCAGCAGTTTGGCGAGGAATCAGCCCCAGCATTTT.

This chain links TRBV30 with TRBJ2-3; TRBD1 aligns across 7 bases. After removal of 5 bases from V and 2 bases from J, the junction contained 10 bases not matched to a gene. CDR1 is GTSNPN and CDR2 is SVGIG in the germline V gene (reference sequence). CDR3 size: 15 residues. CDR3 residues: CAWATGNMFTDTQYF. In nucleotides, the CDR3 is TGTGCCTGGGCGACAGGGAACATGTTCACAGATACGCAGTATTTT.

The V gene is TRBV30, the J gene TRBJ2-1; TRBD2 aligns across 8 bases. J gave up 6 bases and V 4 bases, and 14 bases lay outside the gene matches. There are 16 residues in the CDR3. Germline CDR1 GTSNPN, CDR2 SVGIG (reference sequence). The DNA for the CDR3 is TGTGCCTGGATCCCCAGCGGGAGATACCCCTCCAATGAGCAGTTCTTC. It codes for CAWIPSGRYPSNEQFF.

The rearrangement links TRBV5-1 to TRBJ1-2; 9 nucleotides agree with TRBD1. V lost 3 bases to trimming and J lost 3 bases; unmatched junction nucleotides: 6. Germline CDR1 and CDR2: SGHRS and YFSETQ. The CDR3 length is 15 residues. DNA for the CDR3: TGCGCCAGCAGCTCACAGGGGGCTGGCGACTATGGCTACACCTTC. This translates into CASSSQGAGDYGYTF.

The rearrangement joins TRBV11-2 to TRBJ1-2; D is unresolved. Germline assignment: CDR1 SGHAT and CDR2 FQNNGV. The CDR3 runs 16 residues. V was clipped by 4 bases and J by 7 bases, with 22 bases between them. The CDR3 sequence: CASSSYRDGRLGGYTF. DNA of the CDR3: TGTGCCAGCAGCTCTTACCGTGACGGCAGGTTGGGTGGCTACACCTTC.

The chain uses TRBV5-4 and TRBJ1-2, with a tentative D call TRBD1 (6 bases). With 4 bases removed from V and 4 bases from J, the gap between germline ends came to 11 bases. Germline-derived CDR1 and CDR2 are SGHNT and YYREEE (reference sequence). This CDR3 has 13 residues. The CDR3 DNA is TGTGCCAGCAGCCAAGAGACAGGCTATGGCTACACCTTC. It translates to CASSQETGYGYTF.

This sequence joins TRBV2 and TRBJ2-7; perhaps TRBD1 as D (5 bases). V lost 3 bases and J 3 bases, leaving 6 bases between the germline ends. The CDR3 totals 12 residues. The germline CDR1 and CDR2 sequences are SNHLY and FYNNEI. The CDR3, as DNA: TGTGCCAGCAGTGACGACAGCTACGAGCAGTACTTC. It specifies CASSDDSYEQYF.

V gene TRBV11-2 combines with J gene TRBJ1-6; possibly TRBD1 for D (6 bases). From germline, CDR1 is SGHAT and CDR2 FQNNGV. The CDR3 extends over 18 amino acids. The V and J ends lost 3 bases and 0 bases respectively, with 15 bases between them. The CDR3 loop reads CASSFSGAQSSYNSPLHF. CDR3 nucleotides: TGTGCCAGCAGCTTTTCGGGGGCGCAGAGCTCCTATAATTCACCCCTCCACTTT.

The chain recombines TRBV9 with TRBJ2-5; 7 bases are a match to TRBD1. Germline V gives CDR1 SGDLS, CDR2 YYNGEE. With V trimmed by 3 bases and J by 2 bases, 1 base remained unmatched. The CDR3 runs 13 residues. This chain's CDR3 is CASSATGQETQYF. As DNA, the CDR3 is TGTGCCAGCAGCGCGACAGGGCAAGAGACCCAGTACTTC. Using reference TRBV9 and TRBJ2-5 for the parts outside the CDR3, the full variable domain is DSGVTQTPKHLITATGQRVTLRCSPRSGDLSVYWYQQSLDQGLQFLIQYYNGEERAKGNILERFSAQQFPDLHSELNLSSLELGDSALYFCASSATGQETQYFGPGTRLLVL.

This clone was found once. The chain carries TRBV9 and TRBJ2-1; D is perhaps TRBD1 (5 bases). This CDR3 is 15 amino acids long. Germline CDR1 is SGDLS and CDR2 is YYNGEE. V dropped 0 bases and J dropped 2 bases, with 9 bases sitting between them. Here the CDR3 reads CASSVATATYNEQFF. CDR3 nucleotide sequence: TGTGCCAGCAGCGTAGCGACAGCGACCTACAATGAGCAGTTCTTC.

This rearrangement joins TRBV5-1 to TRBJ2-3, with 10 bases identical to TRBD2. The CDR3 totals 15 residues. Germline loops: CDR1 SGHRS, CDR2 YFSETQ. With 4 bases clipped from V and 3 bases from J, the junction kept 5 bases outside the gene matches. CDR3 loop: CASSQSGRATDTQYF. DNA for the CDR3: TGCGCCAGCAGCCAAAGCGGGAGGGCAACAGATACGCAGTATTTT.

The CDR3 reads CAWSLGGIYEQYF. The CDR3, as DNA: TGTGCCTGGAGTCTGGGGGGGATCTACGAGCAGTACTTC. The rearrangement uses TRBV30 and TRBJ2-7, with 7 bases fitting TRBD2. After removal of 2 bases from V and 3 bases from J, the junction contained 4 bases not matched to a gene. CDR1 and CDR2 (germline): GTSNPN, SVGIG (reference sequence). The CDR3 contains 13 residues.

This chain links TRBV6-1 with TRBJ1-1; D may be TRBD1 (6 bases). The CDR3 consists of 14 residues. Germline V gene lookup returns CDR1 MNHNS and CDR2 SASEGT. Trimming shortened V by 7 bases and J by 4 bases, and 16 bases separated the two germline ends. The CDR3 region is CASTLKVGGTEAFF. As DNA, the CDR3 is TGTGCCAGCACCCTGAAGGTAGGGGGCACTGAAGCTTTCTTT.

V and J are TRBV28 and TRBJ1-2; no clear D gene. In germline, CDR1 is MDHEN, CDR2 SYDVKM. This CDR3 has 12 residues. V was shortened by 6 bases and J by 7 bases, with 12 bases between the two germline ends. Written as DNA, the CDR3 is TGTGCCAGCAGCAACGGGCTGGCTGGCTACACCTTC. This codes for CASSNGLAGYTF.